The source of this T cell receptor (beta chain) is a study of beta chain features in type 1 diabetes. Study-level points and caveats: In comparison with healthy donors, patients had naive, central memory and Treg TCRB repertoires that appeared more similar.

A note on this clone: Its antigen is unidentified.

Investigators reverse transcribed all isolated RNA, so they sequenced expressed TCRB transcripts. Sequencing used immunoSEQ multiplex PCR; TCRdb keeps in-frame clones, though not all of them. The repertoire holds about 150,000 clones, with approximately 8.1% as singletons. The sequenced material came from central memory CD4+ T cells from blood. The TCR was taken from a man aged 18 to 30 in good health.

The chain's CDR3 is CASSSDRSNYGYTF. The CDR3 region has the DNA TGTGCCAGCAGCTCCGACAGGTCTAACTATGGCTACACCTTC. The J gene is TRBJ1-2, the V gene TRBV7-2, with a possible D match to TRBD1 (6 bases). V shed 4 bases and J shed 0 bases, with 9 bases lying between them. The germline V gene has CDR1 SGHTA and CDR2 FQGNSA. This CDR3 comprises 14 residues.